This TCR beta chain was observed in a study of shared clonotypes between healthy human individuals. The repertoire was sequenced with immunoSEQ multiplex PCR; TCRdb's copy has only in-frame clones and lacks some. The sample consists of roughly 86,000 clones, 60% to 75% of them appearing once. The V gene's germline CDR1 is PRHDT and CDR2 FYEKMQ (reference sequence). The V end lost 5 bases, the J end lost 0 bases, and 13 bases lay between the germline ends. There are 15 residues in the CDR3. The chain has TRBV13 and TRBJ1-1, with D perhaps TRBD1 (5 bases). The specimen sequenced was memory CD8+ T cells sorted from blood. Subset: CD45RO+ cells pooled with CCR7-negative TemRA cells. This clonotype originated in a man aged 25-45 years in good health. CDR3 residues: CASSLVGPMNTEAFF. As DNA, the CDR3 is TGTGCCAGCAGCCTAGTGGGACCGATGAACACTGAAGCTTTCTTT.